The 5 T cell receptor beta chains given below trace back to one sample, sequenced in a study of blood T cell repertoires in COVID-19. Sequencing was performed with immunoSEQ multiplex PCR; in TCRdb, only in-frame clones are kept and a portion is missing. In the table there are around 41,000 clones, around 88% of which are singletons. What was sequenced was peripheral blood. The receptors originated from a woman aged 80 or older with active or convalescent COVID-19.

The DNA of the CDR3 is TGTGCCAGCAACCAGGGGGCCAATGAGCAGTTCTTC. Translating it yields CASNQGANEQFF. The chain uses TRBV2 and TRBJ2-1, with 8 bases identical to TRBD1. The CDR3 is made up of 12 amino acids. Germline lookup yields CDR1 SNHLY and CDR2 FYNNEI. The J segment lost 6 bases and the V segment lost 7 bases, leaving 2 bases of the junction unmatched.

The chain combines TRBV5-5 with TRBJ2-2, with a possible D match to TRBD2 (6 bases). Trimming left V 6 bases short and J 2 bases short, with 11 bases between. This CDR3 has 14 residues. Germline V gene sequence: CDR1 SGHKS, CDR2 YYEKEE (reference sequence). The CDR3 reads CASMGGTNTGELFF. CDR3 coding DNA: TGTGCCAGCATGGGCGGGACCAACACCGGGGAGCTGTTTTTT.

This chain links TRBV28 with TRBJ2-7; perhaps TRBD1 as D (7 bases). CDR3 size: 15 residues. The germline V gene has CDR1 MDHEN and CDR2 SYDVKM. Trimming cost V 3 bases and J 0 bases, with 12 bases left between them. Here the CDR3 DNA reads TGTGCCAGCAGTTTTGGAGGGACAGCCTCCTACGAGCAGTACTTC. This encodes CASSFGGTASYEQYF.

The rearrangement uses TRBV7-9 and TRBJ1-4, with 9 bases fitting TRBD1. V was pared by 5 bases and J by 7 bases, with 5 bases of the junction left unmatched. Germline loops: CDR1 SEHNR, CDR2 FQNEAQ (reference sequence). The CDR3 length is 14 residues. Here the CDR3 reads CASSQTGGGEKLFF. DNA of the CDR3: TGTGCCAGCAGCCAAACAGGGGGCGGTGAAAAACTGTTTTTT.

V usage is TRBV29-1 and J usage is TRBJ1-4; the D is unclear. The CDR3 covers 10 residues. Trimming removed 6 bases from V and 8 bases from J, with 7 bases in between. Germline lookup yields CDR1 SQVTM and CDR2 ANQGSEA. The CDR3 loop is CSVVQEKLFF. The CDR3 DNA is TGCAGCGTGGTCCAGGAAAAACTGTTTTTT.